The next 5 T cell receptor beta chains were all read from a single sample in a study of T cell responses to AZD1222 COVID-19 vaccine. The method was immunoSEQ multiplex PCR; TCRdb's version includes in-frame clones alone and lacks a portion of them. Counted here are about 160,000 clones, 88% occurring once; the ten biggest clones make up roughly 4%. Sequencing was performed on peripheral blood, taken 28 days after the second AZD1222 dose. The receptor set was obtained from an adult who received the AZD1222 COVID-19 vaccine.

This clone was seen only once. The chain has TRBV5-6 and TRBJ2-7; 10 bases are shared with TRBD1. Trimming took 6 bases from V and 4 from J; bases not matched to a gene: 4. Germline V gene data show CDR1 as SGHDT and CDR2 as YYEEEE. The CDR3 consists of 13 residues. The CDR3 here is CASKTGGGYEQYF. CDR3 nucleotide sequence: TGTGCCAGCAAGACAGGGGGCGGGTACGAGCAGTACTTC.

The chain couples TRBV6-5 to TRBJ1-2; a weak D match, TRBD1 (6 bases). This CDR3 is 14 amino acids long. Looked up from germline, CDR1 is MNHEY and CDR2 is SVGAGI. Trimming left V 5 bases short and J 2 bases short, with 12 bases between. This CDR3 reads CASSPGQRNYGYTF. For the CDR3, the DNA is TGTGCCAGCAGTCCGGGACAACGAAACTATGGCTACACCTTC.

This chain links TRBV7-2 with TRBJ1-1; no firm D call. V gave up 0 bases and J gave up 0 bases, with 2 bases separating them. This CDR3 region has 13 residues. Germline assignment: CDR1 SGHTA and CDR2 FQGNSA. The CDR3 DNA follows: TGTGCCAGCAGCTTAGCCATGAACACTGAAGCTTTCTTT. Translation gives CASSLAMNTEAFF. Looking up the rest from reference TRBV7-2 and TRBJ1-1 gives the full variable domain: GAGVSQSPSNKVTEKGKDVELRCDPISGHTALYWYRQSLGQGLEFLIYFQGNSAPDKSGLPSDRFSAERTGGSVSTLTIQRTQQEDSAVYLCASSLAMNTEAFFGQGTRLTVV.

V and J are TRBV5-4 and TRBJ2-5, with 9 bases identical to TRBD1. The germline CDR1 and CDR2 sequences are SGHNT and YYREEE (reference sequence). The CDR3 has 16 amino acids. Trimming removed 4 bases from V and 5 bases from J; junction bases left unmatched: 12. CDR3 DNA sequence: TGTGCCAGCAGCCTATCACCGGGACAGGGTGAGGAGACCCAGTACTTC. This codes for CASSLSPGQGEETQYF.

The rearrangement uses TRBV9 and TRBJ1-2; the D gene is possibly TRBD1 (5 bases). V was cut by 4 bases and J by 14 bases, with 18 bases left in between. Germline lookup yields CDR1 SGDLS and CDR2 YYNGEE. The CDR3 is 12 amino acids. Here the CDR3 reads CASSSPARGYTF. The CDR3 coding sequence is TGTGCCAGCAGCTCCCCCGCGCGGGGGTATACCTTC. The full variable domain, completed using reference TRBV9 and TRBJ1-2, is DSGVTQTPKHLITATGQRVTLRCSPRSGDLSVYWYQQSLDQGLQFLIQYYNGEERAKGNILERFSAQQFPDLHSELNLSSLELGDSALYFCASSSPARGYTFGSGTRLTVV.